This T cell receptor beta chain was documented in a study of T cells after yellow fever vaccination. TCRdb ran MiXCR on the 5' RACE reads and lists one entry per CDR3 protein. The profile shows some 220,000 distinct CDR3 sequences, around 3.1% of them singletons. Germline V gene data show CDR1 as LNHDA and CDR2 as SQIVND (reference sequence). The CDR3 is made up of 14 amino acids. Deletions cut 4 bases from V and 2 bases from J, with 9 bases between. The chain combines TRBV19 with TRBJ1-5, with D hard to call. The sequence was collected from a man between 18 and 29 years old who received the YFV17D yellow fever vaccine. The material was CD4+ T cells sorted from PBMCs, obtained 10 days after the yellow fever booster vaccination. In DNA form, the CDR3 reads TGTGCCAGTAGTACGTGGAACCGCAATCAGCCCCAGCATTTT. Amino acids: CASSTWNRNQPQHF.